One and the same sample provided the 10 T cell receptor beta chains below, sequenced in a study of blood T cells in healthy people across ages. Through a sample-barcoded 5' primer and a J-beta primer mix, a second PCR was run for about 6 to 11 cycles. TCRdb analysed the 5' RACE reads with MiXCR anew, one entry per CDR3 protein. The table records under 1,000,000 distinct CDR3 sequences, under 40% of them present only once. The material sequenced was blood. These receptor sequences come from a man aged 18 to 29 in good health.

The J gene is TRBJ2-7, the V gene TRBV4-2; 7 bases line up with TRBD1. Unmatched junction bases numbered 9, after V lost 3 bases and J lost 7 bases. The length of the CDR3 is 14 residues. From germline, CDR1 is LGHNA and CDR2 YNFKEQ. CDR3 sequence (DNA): TGTGCCAGCAGCCAGGGACAGCTAAACAATGAGCAGTACTTC. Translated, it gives CASSQGQLNNEQYF.

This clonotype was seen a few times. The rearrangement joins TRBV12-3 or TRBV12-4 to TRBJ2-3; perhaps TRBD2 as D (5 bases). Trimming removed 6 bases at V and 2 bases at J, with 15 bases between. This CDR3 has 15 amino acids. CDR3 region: CASSMDSQVTDTQYF. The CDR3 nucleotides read TGTGCCAGCAGCATGGACTCCCAGGTCACAGATACGCAGTATTTT.

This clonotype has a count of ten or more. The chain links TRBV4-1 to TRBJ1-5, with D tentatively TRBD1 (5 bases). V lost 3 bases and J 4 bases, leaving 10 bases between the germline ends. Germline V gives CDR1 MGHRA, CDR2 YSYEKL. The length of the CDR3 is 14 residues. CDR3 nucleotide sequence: TGCGCCAGCAGCCAGGGACTTACAAATCAGCCCCAGCATTTT. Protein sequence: CASSQGLTNQPQHF.

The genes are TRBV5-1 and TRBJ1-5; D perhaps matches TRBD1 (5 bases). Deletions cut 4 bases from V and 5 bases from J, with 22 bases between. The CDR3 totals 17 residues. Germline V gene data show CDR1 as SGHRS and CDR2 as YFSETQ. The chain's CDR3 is CASSPGRAGTSHQPQHF. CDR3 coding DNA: TGCGCCAGCAGCCCGGGCCGGGCAGGGACCTCCCATCAGCCCCAGCATTTT.

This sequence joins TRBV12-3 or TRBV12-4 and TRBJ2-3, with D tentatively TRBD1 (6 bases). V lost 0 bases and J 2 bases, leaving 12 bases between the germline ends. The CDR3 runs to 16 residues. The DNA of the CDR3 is TGTGCCAGCAGTTTAGCGCTCGGGACACTCACAGATACGCAGTATTTT. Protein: CASSLALGTLTDTQYF.

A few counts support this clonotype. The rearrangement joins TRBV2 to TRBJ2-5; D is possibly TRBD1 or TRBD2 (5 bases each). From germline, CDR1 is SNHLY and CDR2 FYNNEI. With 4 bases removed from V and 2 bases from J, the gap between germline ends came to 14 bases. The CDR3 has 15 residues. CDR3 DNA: TGTGCCAGCAGTGCAAGGCTGGGGGTTCAAGAGACCCAGTACTTC. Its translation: CASSARLGVQETQYF.

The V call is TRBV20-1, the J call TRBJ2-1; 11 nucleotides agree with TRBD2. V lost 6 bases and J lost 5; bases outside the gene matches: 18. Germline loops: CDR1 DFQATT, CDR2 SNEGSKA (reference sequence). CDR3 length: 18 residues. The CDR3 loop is CSAPRLAGMGWDHNEQFF. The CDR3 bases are TGCAGTGCCCCTAGACTAGCGGGGATGGGATGGGATCACAATGAGCAGTTCTTC.

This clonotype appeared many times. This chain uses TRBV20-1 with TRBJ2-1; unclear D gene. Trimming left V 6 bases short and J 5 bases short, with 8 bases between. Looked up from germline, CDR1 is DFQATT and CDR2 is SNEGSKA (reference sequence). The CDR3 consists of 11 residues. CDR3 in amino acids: CSASRHNEQFF. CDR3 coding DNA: TGCAGTGCCTCCCGTCACAATGAGCAGTTCTTC.

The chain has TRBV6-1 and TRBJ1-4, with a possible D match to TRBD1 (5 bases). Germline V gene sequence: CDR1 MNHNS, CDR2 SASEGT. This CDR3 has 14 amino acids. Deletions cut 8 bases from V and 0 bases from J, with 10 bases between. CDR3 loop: CASRAGTTNEKLFF. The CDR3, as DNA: TGTGCCAGCCGCGCAGGGACAACTAATGAAAAACTGTTTTTT.

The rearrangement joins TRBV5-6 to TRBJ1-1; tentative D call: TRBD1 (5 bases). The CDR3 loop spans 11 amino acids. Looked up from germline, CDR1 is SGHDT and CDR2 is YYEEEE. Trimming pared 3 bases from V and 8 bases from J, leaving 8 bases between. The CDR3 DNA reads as TGTGCCAGCAGCTGGAGACAGGAAGCTTTCTTT. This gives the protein CASSWRQEAFF.